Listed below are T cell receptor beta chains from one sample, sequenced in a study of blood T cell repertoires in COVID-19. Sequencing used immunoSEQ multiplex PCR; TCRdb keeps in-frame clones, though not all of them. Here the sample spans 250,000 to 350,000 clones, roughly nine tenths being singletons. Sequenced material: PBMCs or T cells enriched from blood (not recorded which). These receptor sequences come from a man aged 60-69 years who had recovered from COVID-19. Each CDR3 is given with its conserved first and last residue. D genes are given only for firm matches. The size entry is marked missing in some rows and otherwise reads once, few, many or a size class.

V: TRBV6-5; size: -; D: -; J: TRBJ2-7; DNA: TGTGCCAGGAGAGGAGGGGGCGGGCTGGGGTACTTC; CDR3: CARRGGGGLGYF
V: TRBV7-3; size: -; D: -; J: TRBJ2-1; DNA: TGTGCCAGCGGAAGGGGAAACTCCTACAATGAGCAGTTCTTC; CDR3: CASGRGNSYNEQFF
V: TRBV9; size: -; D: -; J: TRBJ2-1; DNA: TGTGCCAGCAGCGTAGCCCCCGGCAGGGGCAATGAGCAGTTCTTC; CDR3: CASSVAPGRGNEQFF
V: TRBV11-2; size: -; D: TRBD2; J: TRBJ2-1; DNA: TGTGCCAGCAGCTCACCAACCGGGACTAGCAGAAATGAGCAGTTCTTC; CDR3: CASSSPTGTSRNEQFF
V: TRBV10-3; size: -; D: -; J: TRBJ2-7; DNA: TGTGCCATCAGTGTGGGGGGTAACTCCTACGAGCAGTACTTC; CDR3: CAISVGGNSYEQYF
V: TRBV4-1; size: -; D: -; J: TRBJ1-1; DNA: TGCGCCAGCAGCCCCCGGGACACCATGAACACTGAAGCTTTCTTT; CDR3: CASSPRDTMNTEAFF
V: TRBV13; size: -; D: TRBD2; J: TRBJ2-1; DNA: TGTGCCAGCAGCAGCGCGCCCGGGACTAGCGGGAGGTTGGGGACTTACAATGAGCAGTTCTTC; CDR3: CASSSAPGTSGRLGTYNEQFF
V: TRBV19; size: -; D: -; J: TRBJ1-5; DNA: TGTGCCAGTAGTATTCGACAGAACAATCAGCCCCAGCATTTT; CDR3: CASSIRQNNQPQHF
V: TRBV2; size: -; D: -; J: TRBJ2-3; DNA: TGTGCCAGCAGTGATGGGCCCGCAGATACGCAGTATTTT; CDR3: CASSDGPADTQYF
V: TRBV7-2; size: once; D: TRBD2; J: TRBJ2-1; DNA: TGTGCCAGCAGCTTTGGCGGGAGCAAGAATCGGCGGCCTCAGTTCTTC; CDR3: CASSFGGSKNRRPQFF
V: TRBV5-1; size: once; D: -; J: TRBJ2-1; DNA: TGCGCCAGCAGCTTGGGAGGCGTCAGTAACAATGAGCAGTTCTTC; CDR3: CASSLGGVSNNEQFF
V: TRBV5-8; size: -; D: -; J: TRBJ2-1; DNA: TGTGCCAGCAGCTATGAGGTCACTTACAATGAGCAGTTCTTC; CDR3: CASSYEVTYNEQFF
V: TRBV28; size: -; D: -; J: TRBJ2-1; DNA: TGTGCCAGCAGTTTATCTCCACCGGGTGAGCAGTTCTTC; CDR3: CASSLSPPGEQFF
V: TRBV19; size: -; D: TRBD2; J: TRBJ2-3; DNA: TGTGCCAGTAGTATTGGGGCGGGGGTTTTTCCAGATACGCAGTATTTT; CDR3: CASSIGAGVFPDTQYF
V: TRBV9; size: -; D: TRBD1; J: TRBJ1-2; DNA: TGTGCCAGCAGCCCAGGACAGGGGTCCTATGGCTACACCTTC; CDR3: CASSPGQGSYGYTF
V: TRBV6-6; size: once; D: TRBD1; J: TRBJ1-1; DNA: TGTGCCAGCAGTTACACCAACAGGGGTTCCCGAGCTTTCTTT; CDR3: CASSYTNRGSRAFF